This T cell receptor (beta chain) came from a study of CD8+CD57+ T cells in acquired aplastic anemia. Study as a whole: DNA from sorted CD4+ and CD8+ cells averaged approximately 3.2 ug.

This CDR3 spans 16 amino acids. Germline V lookup: CDR1 SGHRS, CDR2 YFSETQ. Researchers used genomic DNA as the template to profile TCR beta VDJ and CDR3. TCRdb called the reads again in MiXCR, with one record for every CDR3 protein. The sample yields under 350,000 distinct CDR3 sequences, 56% seen once. In patients chosen for sequencing, flow cytometry had shown CD8+CD57+ cell expansion. As concerns this clonotype: At one of its ends the junction is not consistent with the germline gene, which may arise from a read error.

The chain joins TRBV5-1 to TRBJ1-2, with 7 positions matching TRBD1. The sequenced material came from sorted CD4+, CD8+, or CD8+CD57+ T cells (not recorded which) from PBMCs. The TCR was taken from a human donor with aplastic anemia. CDR3 in DNA: TGTGCCAGCAGCTCGCAATTCGGGACAGCTAACTATGGCTACACCTTC. Translating it yields CASSSQFGTANYGYTF.